This note documents a single T cell receptor beta chain sequence. Its antigen is not known. A much larger clone differs by one base, so this may be a read error. The record originates from a study of immune heterogeneity within non-small cell lung tumors. General study points: Identical dominant CDR3 beta clonotypes recurred across a patient's tumor sites, together with site-unique high-frequency clones. Correlation analysis showed that local T-cell clonality was moderately but significantly associated with local tumor mutational burden (R about 0.32).

The authors used about 600 ng of bulk tumor genomic DNA per sample as template. Surgical sampling yielded several biopsies per primary tumor (spaced far apart). Their non-small cell lung cancer was newly diagnosed and untreated, and the patients underwent curative surgery. CDR1 is DFQATT and CDR2 is SNEGSKA in the germline V gene (reference sequence). V was pared by 7 bases and J by 5 bases, with 15 bases between. CDR3 length equals 12 residues. It was with 32 V and 13 J primers that multiplex PCR amplified TCR beta CDR3. TCRdb processed the multiplex PCR reads anew with MiXCR; each CDR3 protein has one entry. The sample has about 34,000 distinct CDR3 sequences, around 26% seen once.

The V gene is TRBV20-1, the J gene TRBJ2-7; no clear D. This receptor was taken from a man in his forties with non-small cell lung cancer. Sequenced input: lung tumor tissue. The CDR3 here is CSVILDGDEQYF. The CDR3 coding sequence is TGCAGTGTCATTTTGGATGGGGACGAGCAGTACTTC.